The 24 T cell receptor beta chains below all came from one sample that was sequenced in a study of shared clonotypes between healthy human individuals. Profiling relied on immunoSEQ multiplex PCR, and the TCRdb table lists in-frame clones only, not all of them. The sample gives fewer than 800,000 clones, just over 90% of which show up once; roughly 24% is in the top ten. Naive CD8 cells lacked CD45RO and underwent positive selection for CCR7, leaving out terminally differentiated effector memory CD45RA+ cells. Specimen: naive CD8+ T cells sorted from blood. These receptors all stem from a man under 40 in good health.

The V and J genes are TRBV7-8 and TRBJ1-3; tentative D call: TRBD1 (6 bases). Germline V lookup: CDR1 SGHVS, CDR2 FQNEAQ. The CDR3 covers 15 residues. V shed 5 bases and J shed 4 bases, with 15 bases lying between them. CDR3 protein: CASSETTGLGNTIYF. Written as DNA, the CDR3 is TGTGCCAGCAGCGAGACAACAGGGTTGGGAAACACCATATATTTT.

The chain employs TRBV9 and TRBJ2-1; no reliable D call. V lost 0 bases and J lost 6, with 22 bases in between. CDR1 and CDR2 (germline): SGDLS, YYNGEE. The CDR3 is 18 residues long. In DNA, the CDR3 is TGTGCCAGCAGCGTAGTCGGTAGGCCCGGCGTATTGGGCAATGAGCAGTTCTTC. As protein: CASSVVGRPGVLGNEQFF.

The genes are TRBV7-9 and TRBJ2-7; D perhaps matches TRBD2 (5 bases). This CDR3 spans 12 amino acids. Trimming removed 8 bases at V and 4 bases at J, with 12 bases between. Germline V CDR1 and CDR2: SEHNR, FQNEAQ (reference sequence). CDR3 coding DNA: TGTGCCAGCGCGAGGGCGATATACGAGCAGTACTTC. Its translation is CASARAIYEQYF.

This clone was seen once. The chain links TRBV7-6 to TRBJ2-5; D perhaps matches TRBD1 (5 bases). This CDR3 is 14 amino acids long. V was pared by 3 bases and J by 2 bases, with 10 bases between. Germline V gene lookup returns CDR1 SGHVS and CDR2 FNYEAQ. CDR3 DNA sequence: TGTGCCAGCAGCTTCGATGCAGGGCAAGAGACCCAGTACTTC. This encodes CASSFDAGQETQYF.

This chain connects TRBV9 to TRBJ1-3; D is uncertain. There are 13 residues in the CDR3. The germline V gene encodes CDR1 SGDLS and CDR2 YYNGEE. The V gene lost 7 bases and the J gene lost 0 bases, with 8 bases spanning the gap. The CDR3 region is CASGHDSGNTIYF. CDR3 nucleotides: TGTGCCAGCGGTCACGACTCTGGAAACACCATATATTTT.

The CDR3 nucleotides read TGTGCCAGCAGCCCCTTAGCGGGAGTGCCCAACGAGCAGTACTTC. Translating gives CASSPLAGVPNEQYF. The chain joins TRBV7-2 to TRBJ2-7, with 9 bases fitting TRBD2. In germline, CDR1 is SGHTA, CDR2 FQGNSA. The CDR3 extends over 15 amino acids. With V trimmed by 5 bases and J by 5 bases, 10 bases remained unmatched.

The genes are TRBV5-1 and TRBJ2-3; 12 bases line up with TRBD1. Germline V gene lookup returns CDR1 SGHRS and CDR2 YFSETQ. The CDR3 runs to 17 residues. The V segment lost 6 bases and the J segment 6 bases; nucleotides outside the gene matches: 14. The CDR3 loop reads CASNSFPGDRGHDTQYF. DNA of the CDR3: TGCGCCAGCAACTCTTTTCCCGGGGACAGGGGGCATGATACGCAGTATTTT.

The chain combines TRBV29-1 with TRBJ2-1; tentatively, D is TRBD1 (5 bases). Trimming took off 4 bases at V and 6 bases at J, with 13 bases between the two ends. Germline values: CDR1 SQVTM, CDR2 ANQGSEA. This CDR3 is built from 13 residues. The CDR3 region has the DNA TGCAGCGTTGTCGTGATAGACAGCAATGAGCAGTTCTTC. This encodes CSVVVIDSNEQFF.

J is TRBJ2-3 and V is TRBV5-1, with D possibly matching TRBD2 (5 bases). The CDR3 is 13 residues long. Germline V lookup: CDR1 SGHRS, CDR2 YFSETQ. The germline V and J ends were trimmed by 4 bases and 1 base, with 7 bases remaining between them. Here the CDR3 reads CASSQLGTDTQYF. The CDR3, as DNA: TGCGCCAGCAGCCAACTAGGCACAGATACGCAGTATTTT.

The rearrangement links TRBV6-1 to TRBJ2-7, with D hard to call. Germline V CDR1 and CDR2: MNHNS, SASEGT. The CDR3 is made up of 12 amino acids. Trimming shortened V by 1 base and J by 7 bases, and 8 bases separated the two germline ends. The CDR3 protein is CASSEVLLEQYF. Here the CDR3 DNA reads TGTGCCAGCAGTGAAGTTTTACTTGAGCAGTACTTC.

V usage is TRBV2 and J usage is TRBJ1-2; no firm D call. CDR1 is SNHLY and CDR2 is FYNNEI in the germline V gene. The CDR3 length is 15 residues. Trimming stripped 6 bases from V and 2 bases from J, with 16 bases between. Written as DNA, the CDR3 is TGTGCCAGCAGCGATTTTAACTGGGAGAACTATGGCTACACCTTC. Translation gives CASSDFNWENYGYTF.

V usage is TRBV15 and J usage is TRBJ2-7, with no clear D. There are 14 residues in the CDR3. V was cut by 5 bases and J by 5 bases, with 16 bases left in between. Germline lookup yields CDR1 LNHNV and CDR2 YYDKDF (reference sequence). CDR3 DNA: TGTGCCACCAGCGACTGGGCCGGAGTAGACGAGCAGTACTTC. This gives the protein CATSDWAGVDEQYF.

V gene TRBV7-9 combines with J gene TRBJ2-1; 16 bases fit TRBD2. The length of the CDR3 is 18 residues. Germline trimming cut 5 bases from V and 0 bases from J; bases unmatched to any gene: 4. CDR1 and CDR2 (germline): SEHNR, FQNEAQ (reference sequence). In DNA, the CDR3 is TGTGCCAGCAGCCCCGGGACTAGCGGGAGGGGCTCCTACAATGAGCAGTTCTTC. Translation: CASSPGTSGRGSYNEQFF.

CDR3: CASSLGGVGATEAFF. The DNA of the CDR3 is TGCGCCAGCAGCTTGGGCGGGGTGGGAGCCACTGAAGCTTTCTTT. The V call is TRBV5-1, the J call TRBJ1-1; D gene ambiguous. This CDR3 is 15 amino acids long. The V and J ends lost 0 bases and 4 bases respectively, with 13 bases between them. Germline CDR1 and CDR2: SGHRS and YFSETQ.

This clone was seen only once. The chain joins TRBV9 to TRBJ2-2; TRBD1 might be the D (6 bases). CDR1 and CDR2 from the germline V gene are SGDLS and YYNGEE. The CDR3 is 15 residues long. With 4 bases removed from V and 5 bases from J, the gap between germline ends came to 15 bases. The CDR3 spells CASSPPTGITGELFF. DNA for the CDR3: TGTGCCAGCAGCCCCCCCACAGGGATTACCGGGGAGCTGTTTTTT.

CDR3 nucleotides: TGTGCCAGCAGCCCTCCACTGGGCAGGCCCTACGAGCAGTACTTC. Amino acids: CASSPPLGRPYEQYF. The rearrangement joins TRBV7-9 to TRBJ2-7; D unclear. Germline V gene lookup returns CDR1 SEHNR and CDR2 FQNEAQ (reference sequence). The germline V and J ends were trimmed by 5 bases and 2 bases, with 16 bases remaining between them. The CDR3 length is 15 residues.

This clone appeared once. The chain is built from TRBV10-1 and TRBJ1-4, with D possibly being TRBD1 (6 bases). V was shortened by 11 bases and J by 4 bases, with 26 bases between the two germline ends. This CDR3 is built from 17 residues. CDR1 WNHNN and CDR2 SYGVQD come from the germline V gene (reference sequence). In nucleotides, the CDR3 is TGCGCCCATAGACCGAACCGAACAGGGCGCATTAATGAAAAACTGTTTTTT. As protein: CAHRPNRTGRINEKLFF.

This rearrangement joins TRBV13 to TRBJ2-5, with a tentative D call TRBD2 (6 bases). V lost 4 bases and J lost 4, with 13 bases in between. CDR1 and CDR2 from the germline V gene are PRHDT and FYEKMQ (reference sequence). This CDR3 region has 14 residues. The CDR3 loop is CASSSGGVVETQYF. The DNA of the CDR3 is TGTGCCAGCAGCTCCGGAGGGGTTGTAGAGACCCAGTACTTC.

The chain carries TRBV4-1 and TRBJ2-3; 9 nucleotides line up with TRBD2. Germline V lookup: CDR1 MGHRA, CDR2 YSYEKL. The J segment lost 2 bases and the V segment lost 2 bases, leaving 5 bases of the junction unmatched. This CDR3 is built from 16 residues. CDR3 region: CASSQIAGALTDTQYF. The DNA for the CDR3 is TGCGCCAGCAGCCAAATAGCGGGAGCCCTCACAGATACGCAGTATTTT.

In this sample, this clone turned up once. The V call is TRBV6-1, the J call TRBJ2-7, with 10 bases lining up with TRBD1. CDR3 length: 15 amino acids. Germline loops: CDR1 MNHNS, CDR2 SASEGT. With 1 base clipped from V and 3 bases from J, the junction kept 3 bases outside the gene matches. The CDR3 spells CASSEEGQGNYEQYF. The CDR3 nucleotides read TGTGCCAGCAGTGAAGAGGGACAGGGGAACTACGAGCAGTACTTC.

The V and J genes are TRBV28 and TRBJ2-1, with TRBD2 matching 9 bases. Germline lookup yields CDR1 MDHEN and CDR2 SYDVKM. V lost 5 bases and J lost 5; bases outside the gene matches: 7. The CDR3 contains 15 residues. The CDR3: CASSRRTSAHNEQFF. The CDR3 nucleotides read TGTGCCAGCAGTCGAAGGACTAGCGCGCACAATGAGCAGTTCTTC. Full variable domain (missing parts from reference TRBV28 and TRBJ2-1): DVKVTQSSRYLVKRTGEKVFLECVQDMDHENMFWYRQDPGLGLRLIYFSYDVKMKEKGDIPEGYSVSREKKERFSLILESASTNQTSMYLCASSRRTSAHNEQFFGPGTRLTVL.

The rearrangement uses TRBV7-8 and TRBJ2-7; D ambiguous. V lost 3 bases and J 2 bases, leaving 17 bases between the germline ends. The CDR3 is 16 amino acids. Germline V gene sequence: CDR1 SGHVS, CDR2 FQNEAQ. DNA of the CDR3: TGTGCCAGCAGCTTGTTCGAACTTGCCTCAACCTACGAGCAGTACTTC. This translates into CASSLFELASTYEQYF.

Only one count was recorded for this clone. The chain carries TRBV30 and TRBJ2-1, with 8 bases lining up with TRBD2. The V segment lost 3 bases and the J segment 7 bases; nucleotides outside the gene matches: 11. Germline values: CDR1 GTSNPN, CDR2 SVGIG (reference sequence). The CDR3 length is 15 residues. CDR3 residues: CAWSLGASGSNEQFF. The CDR3 coding sequence is TGTGCCTGGAGCTTGGGGGCTAGCGGGTCAAATGAGCAGTTCTTC.

J is TRBJ2-7 and V is TRBV7-9, with D perhaps given as TRBD1 or TRBD2 (5 bases each). This CDR3 contains 14 residues. The germline CDR1 and CDR2 sequences are SEHNR and FQNEAQ (reference sequence). Between the trimmed V and J ends, which lost 5 bases and 3 bases, there was a span of 14 bases. CDR3 bases: TGTGCCAGCAGCGCCGGGACCCGCGGCTACGAGCAGTACTTC. Protein product: CASSAGTRGYEQYF.